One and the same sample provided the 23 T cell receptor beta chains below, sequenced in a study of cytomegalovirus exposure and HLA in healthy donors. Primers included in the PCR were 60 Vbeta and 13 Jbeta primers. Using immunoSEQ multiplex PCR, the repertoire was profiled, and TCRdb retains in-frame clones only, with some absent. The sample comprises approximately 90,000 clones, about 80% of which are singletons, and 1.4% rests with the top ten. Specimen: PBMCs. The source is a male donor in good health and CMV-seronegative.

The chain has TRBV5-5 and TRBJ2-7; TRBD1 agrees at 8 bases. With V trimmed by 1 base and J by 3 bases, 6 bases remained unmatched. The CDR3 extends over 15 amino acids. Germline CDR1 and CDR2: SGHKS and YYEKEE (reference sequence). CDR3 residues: CASSLTRGRGYEQYF. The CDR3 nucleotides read TGTGCCAGCAGCTTGACCAGGGGGCGCGGCTACGAGCAGTACTTC.

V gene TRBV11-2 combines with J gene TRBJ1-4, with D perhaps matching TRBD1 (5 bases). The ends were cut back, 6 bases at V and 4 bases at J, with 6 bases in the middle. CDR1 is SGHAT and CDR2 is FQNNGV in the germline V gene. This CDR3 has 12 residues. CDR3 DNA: TGTGCCAGCAGGGGGCTTAATGAAAAACTGTTTTTT. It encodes CASRGLNEKLFF. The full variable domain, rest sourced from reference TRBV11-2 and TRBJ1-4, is EAGVAQSPRYKIIEKRQSVAFWCNPISGHATLYWYQQILGQGPKLLIQFQNNGVVDDSQLPKDRFSAERLKGVDSTLKIQPAKLEDSAVYLCASRGLNEKLFFGSGTQLSVL.

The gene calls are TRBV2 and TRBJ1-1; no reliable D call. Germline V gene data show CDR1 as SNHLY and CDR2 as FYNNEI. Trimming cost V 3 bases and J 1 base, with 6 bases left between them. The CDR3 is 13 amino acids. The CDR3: CASSDDKNTEAFF. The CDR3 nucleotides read TGTGCCAGCAGTGACGACAAGAACACTGAAGCTTTCTTT.

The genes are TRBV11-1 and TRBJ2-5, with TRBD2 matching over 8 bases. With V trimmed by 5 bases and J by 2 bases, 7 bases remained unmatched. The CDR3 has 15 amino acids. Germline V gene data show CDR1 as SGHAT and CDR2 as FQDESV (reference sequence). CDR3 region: CASSMQRGQQETQYF. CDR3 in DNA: TGTGCCAGCAGCATGCAGCGGGGGCAACAAGAGACCCAGTACTTC. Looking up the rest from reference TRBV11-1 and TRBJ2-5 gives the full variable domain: EAEVAQSPRYKITEKSQAVAFWCDPISGHATLYWYRQILGQGPELLVQFQDESVVDDSQLPKDRFSAERLKGVDSTLKIQPAELGDSAMYLCASSMQRGQQETQYFGPGTRLLVL.

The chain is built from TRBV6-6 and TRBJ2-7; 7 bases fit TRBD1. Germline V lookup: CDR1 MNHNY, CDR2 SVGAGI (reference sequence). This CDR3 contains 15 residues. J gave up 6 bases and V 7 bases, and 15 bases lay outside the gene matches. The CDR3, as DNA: TGTGCCAGCACCAGGGACAGACCTAGTTCCGGCGAGCAGTACTTC. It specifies CASTRDRPSSGEQYF.

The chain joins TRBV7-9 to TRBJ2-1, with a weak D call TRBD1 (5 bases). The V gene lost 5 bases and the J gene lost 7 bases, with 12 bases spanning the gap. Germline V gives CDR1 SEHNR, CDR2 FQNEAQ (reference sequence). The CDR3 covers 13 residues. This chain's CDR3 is CASSETARNEQFF. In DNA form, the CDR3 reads TGTGCCAGCAGCGAGACAGCTAGGAATGAGCAGTTCTTC.

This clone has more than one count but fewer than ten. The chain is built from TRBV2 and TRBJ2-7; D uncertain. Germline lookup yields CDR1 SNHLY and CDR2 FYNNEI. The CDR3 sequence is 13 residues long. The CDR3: CVFKQKAAYEQYF. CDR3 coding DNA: TGTGTTTTCAAGCAGAAGGCGGCATACGAGCAGTACTTC. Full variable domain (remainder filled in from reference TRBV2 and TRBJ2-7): EPEVTQTPSHQVTQMGQEVILRCVPISNHLYFYWYRQILGQKVEFLVSFYNNEISEKSEIFDDQFSVERPDGSNFTLKIRSTKLEDSAMYFCVFKQKAAYEQYFGPGTRLTVT.

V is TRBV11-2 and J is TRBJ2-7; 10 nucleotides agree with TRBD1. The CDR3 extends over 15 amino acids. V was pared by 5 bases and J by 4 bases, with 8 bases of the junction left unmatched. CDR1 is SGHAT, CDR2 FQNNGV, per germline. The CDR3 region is CASSTYWTGGYEQYF. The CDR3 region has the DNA TGTGCCAGCAGCACATATTGGACAGGGGGTTACGAGCAGTACTTC.

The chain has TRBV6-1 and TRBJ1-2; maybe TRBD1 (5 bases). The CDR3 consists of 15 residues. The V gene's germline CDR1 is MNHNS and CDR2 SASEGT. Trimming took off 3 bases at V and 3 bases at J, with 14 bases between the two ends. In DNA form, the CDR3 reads TGTGCCAGCAGTGACCCCGGGGGTTTATACTATGGCTACACCTTC. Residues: CASSDPGGLYYGYTF.

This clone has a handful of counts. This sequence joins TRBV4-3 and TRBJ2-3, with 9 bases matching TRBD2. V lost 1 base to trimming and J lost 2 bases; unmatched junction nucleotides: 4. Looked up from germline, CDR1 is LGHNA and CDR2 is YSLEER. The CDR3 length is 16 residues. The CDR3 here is CASSQGPSGITDTQYF. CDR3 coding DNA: TGCGCCAGCAGCCAAGGGCCTAGCGGGATCACAGATACGCAGTATTTT.

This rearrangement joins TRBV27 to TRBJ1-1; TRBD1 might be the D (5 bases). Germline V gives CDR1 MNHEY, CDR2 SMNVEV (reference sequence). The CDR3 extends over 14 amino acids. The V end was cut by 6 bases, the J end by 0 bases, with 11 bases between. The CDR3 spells CASRTAGLNTEAFF. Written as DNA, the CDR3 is TGTGCCAGCAGGACAGCAGGTTTGAACACTGAAGCTTTCTTT.

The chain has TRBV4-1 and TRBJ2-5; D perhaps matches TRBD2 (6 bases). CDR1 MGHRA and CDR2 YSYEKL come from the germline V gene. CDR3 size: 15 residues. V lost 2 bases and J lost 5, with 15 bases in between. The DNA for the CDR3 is TGCGCCAGCAGCCAATCTATAAGCGGGTGGGAGACCCAGTACTTC. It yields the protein CASSQSISGWETQYF.

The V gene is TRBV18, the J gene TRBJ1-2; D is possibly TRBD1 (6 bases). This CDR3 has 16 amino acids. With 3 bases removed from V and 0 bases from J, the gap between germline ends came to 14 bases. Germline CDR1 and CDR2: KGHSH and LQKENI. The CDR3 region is CASSPLDRNTNYGYTF. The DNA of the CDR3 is TGTGCCAGCTCACCGCTCGACAGGAACACTAACTATGGCTACACCTTC.

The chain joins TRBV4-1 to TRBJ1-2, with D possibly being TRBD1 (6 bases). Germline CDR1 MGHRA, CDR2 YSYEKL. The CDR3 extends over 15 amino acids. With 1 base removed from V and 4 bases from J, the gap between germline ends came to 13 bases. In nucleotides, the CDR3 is TGCGCCAGCAGCCAAGCCCCAGGGGAGGGCTATGGCTACACCTTC. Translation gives CASSQAPGEGYGYTF.

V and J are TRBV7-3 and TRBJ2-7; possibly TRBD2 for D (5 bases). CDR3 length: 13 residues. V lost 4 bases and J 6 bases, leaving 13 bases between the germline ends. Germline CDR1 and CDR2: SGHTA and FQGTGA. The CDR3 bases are TGTGCCAGCAGCTCCTCGCGGGCTGCCGAGCAGTACTTC. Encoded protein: CASSSSRAAEQYF.

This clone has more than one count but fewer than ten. CDR3 protein: CASSWLGCCNQPQHF. CDR3 in DNA: TGTGCCAGCAGTTGGCTCGGGTGCTGCAATCAGCCCCAGCATTTT. The rearrangement joins TRBV5-5 to TRBJ1-5; no definite D call. CDR1 is SGHKS and CDR2 is YYEKEE in the germline V gene (reference sequence). This CDR3 is built from 15 residues. V was cut by 5 bases and J by 2 bases, with 14 bases left in between.

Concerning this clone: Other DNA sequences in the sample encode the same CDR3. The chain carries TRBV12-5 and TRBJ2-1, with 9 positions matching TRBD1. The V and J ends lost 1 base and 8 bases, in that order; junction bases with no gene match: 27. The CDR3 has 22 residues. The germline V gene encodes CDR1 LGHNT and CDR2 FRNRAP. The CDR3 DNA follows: TGTGCTAGTGGTTTGGAAGAACCGGGACAGGGTAGGGCCGGGGTAGATCGGGATGAGCAGTTCTTC. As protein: CASGLEEPGQGRAGVDRDEQFF.

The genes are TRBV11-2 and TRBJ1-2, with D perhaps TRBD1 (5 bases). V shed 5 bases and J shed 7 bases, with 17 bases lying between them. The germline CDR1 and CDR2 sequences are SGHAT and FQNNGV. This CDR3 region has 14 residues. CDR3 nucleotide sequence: TGTGCCAGCAGCGCACCGACAGCACCGGCTGGCTACACCTTC. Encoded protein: CASSAPTAPAGYTF.

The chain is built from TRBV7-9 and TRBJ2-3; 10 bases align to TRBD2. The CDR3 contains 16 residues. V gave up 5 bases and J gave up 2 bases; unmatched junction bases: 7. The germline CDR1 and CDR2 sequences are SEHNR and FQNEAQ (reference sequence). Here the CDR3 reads CASSPSGGAITDTQYF. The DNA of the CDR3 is TGTGCCAGCAGCCCGAGCGGGGGGGCTATCACAGATACGCAGTATTTT. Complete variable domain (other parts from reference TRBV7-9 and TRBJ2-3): DTGVSQNPRHKITKRGQNVTFRCDPISEHNRLYWYRQTLGQGPEFLTYFQNEAQLEKSRLLSDRFSAERPKGSFSTLEIQRTEQGDSAMYLCASSPSGGAITDTQYFGPGTRLTVL.

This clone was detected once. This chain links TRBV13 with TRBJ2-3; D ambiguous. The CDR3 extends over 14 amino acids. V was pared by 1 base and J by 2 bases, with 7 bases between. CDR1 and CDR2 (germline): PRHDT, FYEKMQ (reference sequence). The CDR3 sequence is CASSLAVNTDTQYF. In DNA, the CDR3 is TGTGCCAGCAGCTTAGCGGTGAACACAGATACGCAGTATTTT.

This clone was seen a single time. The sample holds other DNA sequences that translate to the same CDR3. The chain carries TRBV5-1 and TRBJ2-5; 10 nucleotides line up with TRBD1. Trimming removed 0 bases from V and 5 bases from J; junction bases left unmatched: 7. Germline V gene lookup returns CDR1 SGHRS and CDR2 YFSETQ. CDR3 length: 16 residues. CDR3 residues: CASSLATPGQGETQYF. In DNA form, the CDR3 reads TGCGCCAGCAGCTTGGCCACACCGGGACAGGGGGAGACCCAGTACTTC.

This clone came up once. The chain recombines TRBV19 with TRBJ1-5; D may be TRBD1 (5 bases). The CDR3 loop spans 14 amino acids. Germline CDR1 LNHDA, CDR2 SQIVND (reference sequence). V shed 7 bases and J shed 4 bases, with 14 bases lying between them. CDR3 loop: CASTDTGVNQPQHF. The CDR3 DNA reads TGTGCCAGTACCGATACAGGTGTAAATCAGCCCCAGCATTTT. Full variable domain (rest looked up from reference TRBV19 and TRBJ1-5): DGGITQSPKYLFRKEGQNVTLSCEQNLNHDAMYWYRQDPGQGLRLIYYSQIVNDFQKGDIAEGYSVSREKKESFPLTVTSAQKNPTAFYLCASTDTGVNQPQHFGDGTRLSIL.

The CDR3 here is CASSLVRQGLDTEAFF. CDR3 DNA: TGTGCCAGCAGCTTAGTTAGACAGGGGCTCGACACTGAAGCTTTCTTT. This chain links TRBV7-2 with TRBJ1-1, with TRBD1 matching over 8 bases. Germline V lookup: CDR1 SGHTA, CDR2 FQGNSA. The CDR3 extends over 16 amino acids. With V trimmed by 1 base and J by 3 bases, 7 bases remained unmatched.